The table lists the clone carrying this T cell receptor beta chain with a count of one. What it binds is unknown. The data stem from a study of OX40 agonist ivuxolimab in advanced cancers. Study information: Patients received ivuxolimab, an intravenous treatment, every 2 weeks at 0.01 to 10 mg/kg. Prior checkpoint blockade (anti-PD-1, anti-PD-L1 or anti-CTLA-4) was permitted; approximately 41% had it. The diagnoses of dose-escalation patients were hepatocellular carcinoma, melanoma, renal cell or head and neck cancer. Study conclusions and caveats: Expanded clones tended on average to be more numerous among CD8+ T cells than CD4+.

Sequencing was performed with immunoSEQ multiplex PCR; in TCRdb, only in-frame clones are kept and a portion is missing. The sample yields around 26,000 clones, approximately 85% seen once. This sequence originates from an adult with an advanced solid tumor such as melanoma, head and neck, liver or kidney cancer. The sample in question was CD4+ or CD8+ T cells sorted from blood, obtained in a trial of the OX40 agonist ivuxolimab.

The CDR3 reads CASSPGTSGIGFYYEQYF. The CDR3 nucleotides are TGCGCCAGCAGCCCTGGGACTAGCGGGATAGGGTTTTACTACGAGCAGTACTTC. The chain couples TRBV4-1 to TRBJ2-7; TRBD2 agrees at 13 bases. The ends lost 4 bases at V and 3 bases at J; junction bases unmatched: 12. The CDR3 runs 18 residues. The germline CDR1 and CDR2 sequences are MGHRA and YSYEKL.